The T cell receptor (beta chain) under discussion was sequenced for a study of metastatic and nonmetastatic thyroid tumors. Study context: Repertoires from malignant and benign thyroid patients were compared across blood and tumor or nodule tissue.

Study results and limitations: Reportedly, malignant thyroid tumors had significantly higher TCR beta diversity than benign nodules, in blood and tumor.

Trimming stripped 0 bases from V and 3 bases from J, with 16 bases between. Germline values: CDR1 SGHRS, CDR2 YFSETQ. The CDR3 loop spans 16 amino acids. Regarding this clone: Its antigen is not identified.

As processed by the authors: A distant-metastasis classifier for papillary thyroid cancer was built using CDR3 differences across clinicopathological groups. TCRdb called clones again from the PCR reads with MiXCR. The V and J calls come from TCRdb's annotation, not from the publication. Of under 20,000 clones listed, about 35% were seen once; the top ten hold approximately 10%. Before thyroid surgery, none of the patients had received any treatment. This TCR came from a male donor with papillary thyroid cancer or a benign thyroid nodule (not recorded which). Some clones in this sample may be carry-over from other donors' samples. The chain is built from TRBV5-1 and TRBJ2-7, with a possible D match to TRBD2 (5 bases). The sequencing sample was made of tumor tissue. The CDR3: CASSLGQRERRYEQYF. The CDR3 coding sequence is TGCGCCAGCAGCTTGGGACAACGGGAAAGACGCTACGAGCAGTACTTC.